This TCR beta chain was captured in a study of CD8+ T cells in alopecia areata. Study observations and caveats: Patients shared TCRs less clearly than mice did, possibly owing to HLA.

Notes on this clone: Its specificity is not known.

The CDR3 sequence is 13 residues long. Per the germline V gene, CDR1 is SGHDT and CDR2 is YYEEEE. The V end was cut by 2 bases, the J end by 3 bases, with 9 bases between. Reverse transcribed after extraction, RNA yielded cDNA as the sequencing template. The table came from immunoSEQ multiplex PCR; TCRdb's copy has only in-frame clones and leaves some out. The repertoire holds under 250,000 clones, with 57% as singletons. The material sequenced was CD4+ T cells sorted from blood, taken at week 0. This sequence originates from a human donor with alopecia areata. The J gene is TRBJ2-7, the V gene TRBV5-6; D unclear. The CDR3 DNA follows: TGTGCCAGCAGCTTTCCTCCCAACTACGAGCAGTACTTC. Protein sequence: CASSFPPNYEQYF.